This is a list of T cell receptor beta chains from one sample in a study of blood T cells in healthy people across ages. TCRdb reprocessed the 5' RACE reads with MiXCR, giving one entry per CDR3 protein. The sample shows some 670,000 distinct CDR3 sequences, about 50% of them seen only once. What was sequenced was blood. The receptors derive from a woman aged 80 or older in good health. Each CDR3 is given with its conserved first and last residue. Fields, in order: D gene, V gene, clone size, J gene, CDR3 length, CDR3 protein, CDR3 DNA. A D gene is named only where the DNA matches it firmly. Clone size is stated in some rows and not others, as once, few, many or a class when expanded.

d_call: TRBD2; v_call: TRBV12-3/TRBV12-4; clone_size: many; j_call: TRBJ2-7; cdr3_length: 13; cdr3_aa: CAVGRTSQGEQYF; cdr3_nt: TGTGCGGTAGGCAGGACTAGCCAAGGCGAGCAGTACTTC
d_call: NA; v_call: TRBV6-5; clone_size: NA; j_call: TRBJ2-1; cdr3_length: 14; cdr3_aa: CASSGNGPGHEQFF; cdr3_nt: TGTGCCAGCAGTGGAAACGGCCCAGGGCATGAGCAGTTCTTC
d_call: NA; v_call: TRBV12-3/TRBV12-4; clone_size: NA; j_call: TRBJ1-2; cdr3_length: 11; cdr3_aa: CASSLRQGYTF; cdr3_nt: TGTGCCAGCAGTTTAAGACAGGGCTACACCTTC
d_call: NA; v_call: TRBV12-3/TRBV12-4; clone_size: many; j_call: TRBJ2-3; cdr3_length: 13; cdr3_aa: CASSFSGTDTQYF; cdr3_nt: TGTGCCAGCAGCTTTTCAGGCACAGATACGCAGTATTTT
d_call: NA; v_call: TRBV5-1; clone_size: few; j_call: TRBJ2-7; cdr3_length: 13; cdr3_aa: CASSVSGYNEQYF; cdr3_nt: TGCGCCAGCAGCGTGTCCGGGTACAATGAGCAGTACTTC
d_call: NA; v_call: TRBV5-5; clone_size: few; j_call: TRBJ2-2; cdr3_length: 15; cdr3_aa: CASSFGTSNTGELFF; cdr3_nt: TGTGCCAGCAGCTTCGGGACTTCGAACACCGGGGAGCTGTTTTTT
d_call: NA; v_call: TRBV6-6; clone_size: NA; j_call: TRBJ1-5; cdr3_length: 14; cdr3_aa: CASSRDGSHQPQHF; cdr3_nt: TGTGCCAGCAGCCGCGACGGTTCCCATCAGCCCCAGCATTTT
d_call: TRBD1; v_call: TRBV7-9; clone_size: NA; j_call: TRBJ1-2; cdr3_length: 16; cdr3_aa: CASSQGGRQPFYGYTF; cdr3_nt: TGTGCCAGCAGCCAGGGGGGGAGACAGCCCTTCTATGGCTACACCTTC
d_call: TRBD1; v_call: TRBV9; clone_size: many; j_call: TRBJ2-5; cdr3_length: 14; cdr3_aa: CASSVQGAQETQYF; cdr3_nt: TGTGCCAGCAGCGTTCAGGGGGCCCAAGAGACCCAGTACTTC
d_call: TRBD1; v_call: TRBV6-6; clone_size: many; j_call: TRBJ2-3; cdr3_length: 15; cdr3_aa: CASSMDRGSTDTQYF; cdr3_nt: TGTGCCAGCAGTATGGACAGGGGCAGCACAGATACGCAGTATTTT
d_call: NA; v_call: TRBV12-3/TRBV12-4; clone_size: few; j_call: TRBJ2-7; cdr3_length: 16; cdr3_aa: CASNRGLAATYNEQYF; cdr3_nt: TGTGCCAGCAATCGGGGTCTTGCGGCTACCTACAATGAGCAGTACTTC
d_call: TRBD1; v_call: TRBV29-1; clone_size: few; j_call: TRBJ2-6; cdr3_length: 12; cdr3_aa: CSTGGGANVLTF; cdr3_nt: TGCAGCACAGGGGGCGGGGCCAACGTCCTGACTTTC
d_call: TRBD1; v_call: TRBV20-1; clone_size: few; j_call: TRBJ1-2; cdr3_length: 14; cdr3_aa: CSATPRQGDYGYTF; cdr3_nt: TGCAGTGCTACCCCCCGACAGGGAGACTATGGCTACACCTTC
d_call: NA; v_call: TRBV20-1; clone_size: NA; j_call: TRBJ1-5; cdr3_length: 15; cdr3_aa: CSARGATAKNQPQHF; cdr3_nt: TGCAGTGCTAGAGGGGCGACAGCGAAAAATCAGCCCCAGCATTTT
d_call: NA; v_call: TRBV29-1; clone_size: NA; j_call: TRBJ1-2; cdr3_length: 12; cdr3_aa: CSAGWGHGGYTF; cdr3_nt: TGCAGCGCCGGGTGGGGGCATGGAGGCTACACCTTC
d_call: NA; v_call: TRBV7-2; clone_size: NA; j_call: TRBJ2-1; cdr3_length: 12; cdr3_aa: CASSPKITEQFF; cdr3_nt: TGTGCCAGCAGCCCGAAAATTACTGAGCAGTTCTTC
d_call: TRBD2; v_call: TRBV20-1; clone_size: NA; j_call: TRBJ2-5; cdr3_length: 19; cdr3_aa: CSARDRREKLAGFGETQYF; cdr3_nt: TGCAGTGCTAGAGATCGACGGGAAAAACTAGCGGGTTTCGGAGAGACCCAGTACTTC
d_call: NA; v_call: TRBV11-2; clone_size: NA; j_call: TRBJ2-3; cdr3_length: 17; cdr3_aa: CTSSLVKKSLSPDTQYF; cdr3_nt: TGTACCAGCAGCTTGGTTAAAAAGTCCCTCAGCCCAGATACGCAGTATTTT
d_call: NA; v_call: TRBV12-3/TRBV12-4; clone_size: NA; j_call: TRBJ2-3; cdr3_length: 13; cdr3_aa: CASSLYSQVTQYF; cdr3_nt: TGTGCCAGCAGTTTGTACAGTCAGGTTACGCAGTATTTT
d_call: TRBD1; v_call: TRBV15; clone_size: NA; j_call: TRBJ2-6; cdr3_length: 15; cdr3_aa: CATKGQKSGANVLTF; cdr3_nt: TGTGCCACCAAGGGACAGAAGTCTGGGGCCAACGTCCTGACTTTC
d_call: TRBD1; v_call: TRBV28; clone_size: many; j_call: TRBJ2-1; cdr3_length: 15; cdr3_aa: CASSSPGQAHNEQFF; cdr3_nt: TGTGCCAGCAGTTCTCCGGGACAGGCCCACAATGAGCAGTTCTTC
d_call: TRBD1; v_call: TRBV6-5; clone_size: many; j_call: TRBJ1-2; cdr3_length: 14; cdr3_aa: CASSYKGTVYGYTF; cdr3_nt: TGTGCCAGCAGTTATAAGGGGACAGTCTATGGCTACACCTTC
d_call: NA; v_call: TRBV24-1; clone_size: NA; j_call: TRBJ2-6; cdr3_length: 15; cdr3_aa: CATSDPGGVANVLTF; cdr3_nt: TGTGCCACCAGTGATCCAGGGGGGGTAGCCAACGTCCTGACTTTC
d_call: NA; v_call: TRBV7-2; clone_size: NA; j_call: TRBJ2-7; cdr3_length: 13; cdr3_aa: CASSAQRFYEQYF; cdr3_nt: TGTGCCAGCAGCGCGCAGCGCTTCTACGAGCAGTACTTC
d_call: NA; v_call: TRBV12-3/TRBV12-4; clone_size: NA; j_call: TRBJ2-5; cdr3_length: 15; cdr3_aa: CASSYSRGVKETQYF; cdr3_nt: TGTGCCAGCAGTTACTCCAGGGGAGTAAAAGAGACCCAGTACTTC
d_call: TRBD1; v_call: TRBV5-1; clone_size: NA; j_call: TRBJ2-7; cdr3_length: 20; cdr3_aa: CASSLAGQQGALMSTGEQYF; cdr3_nt: TGCGCCAGCAGCTTGGCAGGTCAACAGGGGGCTCTAATGTCCACAGGTGAGCAGTACTTC
d_call: TRBD1; v_call: TRBV27; clone_size: NA; j_call: TRBJ2-3; cdr3_length: 15; cdr3_aa: CASSLVTGRTDTQYF; cdr3_nt: TGTGCCAGCAGTTTAGTGACAGGGCGCACAGATACGCAGTATTTT